This record looks at one T cell receptor beta chain sequence and its context. This entry comes from a study of T cell responses to AZD1222 COVID-19 vaccine. Trimming left V 2 bases short and J 0 bases short, with 13 bases between. Germline V CDR1 and CDR2: KGHSH, LQKENI. The CDR3 runs 16 residues. Data came from immunoSEQ multiplex PCR; TCRdb stores just in-frame clones and leaves some out. The sample yields about 67,000 clones, 83% seen once. The TCR sequence derives from an adult who received the AZD1222 COVID-19 vaccine. The sequencing used peripheral blood, collected 28 days after the second AZD1222 dose. V and J are TRBV18 and TRBJ2-5, with a weak D call TRBD2 (6 bases). The CDR3 coding sequence is TGTGCCAGCTCACCATTGACGGGGGAGAACCAAGAGACCCAGTACTTC. Its protein is CASSPLTGENQETQYF.